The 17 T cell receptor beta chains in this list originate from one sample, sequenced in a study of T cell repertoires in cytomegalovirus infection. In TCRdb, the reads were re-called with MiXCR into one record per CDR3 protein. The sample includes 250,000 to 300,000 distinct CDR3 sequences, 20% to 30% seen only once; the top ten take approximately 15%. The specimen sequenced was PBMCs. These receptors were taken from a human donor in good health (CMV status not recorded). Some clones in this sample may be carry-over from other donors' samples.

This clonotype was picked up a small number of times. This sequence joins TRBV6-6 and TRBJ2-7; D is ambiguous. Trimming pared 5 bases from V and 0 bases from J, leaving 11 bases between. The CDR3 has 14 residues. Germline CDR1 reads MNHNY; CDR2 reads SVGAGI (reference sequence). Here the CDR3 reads CASSLTLSSYEQYF. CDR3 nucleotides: TGTGCCAGCAGTCTAACATTATCCTCCTACGAGCAGTACTTC.

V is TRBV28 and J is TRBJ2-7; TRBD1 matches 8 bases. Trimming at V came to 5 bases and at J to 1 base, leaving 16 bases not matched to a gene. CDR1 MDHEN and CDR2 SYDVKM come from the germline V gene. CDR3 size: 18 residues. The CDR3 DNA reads TGTGCCAGCAGTCCCCGGGACAGGTATCATCGAGGGTCCTACGAGCAGTACTTC. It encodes CASSPRDRYHRGSYEQYF. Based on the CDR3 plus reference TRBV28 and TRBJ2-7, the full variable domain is DVKVTQSSRYLVKRTGEKVFLECVQDMDHENMFWYRQDPGLGLRLIYFSYDVKMKEKGDIPEGYSVSREKKERFSLILESASTNQTSMYLCASSPRDRYHRGSYEQYFGPGTRLTVT.

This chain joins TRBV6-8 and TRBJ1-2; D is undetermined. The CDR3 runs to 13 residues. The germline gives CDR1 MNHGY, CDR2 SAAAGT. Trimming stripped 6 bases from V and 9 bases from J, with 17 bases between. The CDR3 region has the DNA TGTGCCAGCAGCCCCGTGGGGATTGGAAGCTACACCTTC. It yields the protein CASSPVGIGSYTF.

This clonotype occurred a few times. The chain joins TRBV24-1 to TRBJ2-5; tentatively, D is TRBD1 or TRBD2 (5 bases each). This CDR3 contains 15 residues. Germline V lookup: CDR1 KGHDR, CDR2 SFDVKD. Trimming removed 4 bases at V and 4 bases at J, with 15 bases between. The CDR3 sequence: CATSDAGTAPETQYF. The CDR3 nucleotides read TGTGCCACCAGTGACGCCGGGACGGCTCCAGAGACCCAGTACTTC.

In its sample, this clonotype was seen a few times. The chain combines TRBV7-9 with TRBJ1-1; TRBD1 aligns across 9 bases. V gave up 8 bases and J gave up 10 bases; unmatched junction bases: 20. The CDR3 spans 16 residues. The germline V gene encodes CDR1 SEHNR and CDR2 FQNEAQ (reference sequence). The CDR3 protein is CASFPGGQGFSVAAFF. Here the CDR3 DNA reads TGTGCCAGCTTCCCGGGGGGACAGGGTTTTAGTGTTGCAGCTTTCTTT.

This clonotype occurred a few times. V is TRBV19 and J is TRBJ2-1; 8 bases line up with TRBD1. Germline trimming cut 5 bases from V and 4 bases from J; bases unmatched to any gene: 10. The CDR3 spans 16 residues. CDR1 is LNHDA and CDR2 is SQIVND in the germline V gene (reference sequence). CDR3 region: CASSAGQGGKYNEQFF. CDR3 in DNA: TGTGCCAGTAGTGCCGGACAGGGCGGGAAATACAATGAGCAGTTCTTC. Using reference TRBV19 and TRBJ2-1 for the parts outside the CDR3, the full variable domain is DGGITQSPKYLFRKEGQNVTLSCEQNLNHDAMYWYRQDPGQGLRLIYYSQIVNDFQKGDIAEGYSVSREKKESFPLTVTSAQKNPTAFYLCASSAGQGGKYNEQFFGPGTRLTVL.

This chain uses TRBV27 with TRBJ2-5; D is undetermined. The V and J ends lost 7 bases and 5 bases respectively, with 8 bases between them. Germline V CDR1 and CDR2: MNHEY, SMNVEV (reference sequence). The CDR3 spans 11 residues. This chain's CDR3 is CASKRSETQYF. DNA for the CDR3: TGTGCCAGCAAGCGTTCGGAGACCCAGTACTTC.

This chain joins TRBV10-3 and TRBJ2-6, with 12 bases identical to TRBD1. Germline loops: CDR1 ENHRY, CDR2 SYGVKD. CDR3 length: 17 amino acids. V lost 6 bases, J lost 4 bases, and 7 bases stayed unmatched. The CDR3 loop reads CAISKGQGASGANVLTF. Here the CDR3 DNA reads TGTGCCATCAGCAAGGGACAGGGGGCGTCGGGGGCCAACGTCCTGACTTTC.

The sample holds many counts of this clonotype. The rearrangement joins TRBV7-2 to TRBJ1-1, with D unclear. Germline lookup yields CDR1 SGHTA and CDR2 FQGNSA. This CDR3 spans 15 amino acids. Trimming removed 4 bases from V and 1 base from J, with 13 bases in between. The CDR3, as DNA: TGTGCCAGCAGCTCGACCCAACACGCGAACACTGAAGCTTTCTTT. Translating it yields CASSSTQHANTEAFF.

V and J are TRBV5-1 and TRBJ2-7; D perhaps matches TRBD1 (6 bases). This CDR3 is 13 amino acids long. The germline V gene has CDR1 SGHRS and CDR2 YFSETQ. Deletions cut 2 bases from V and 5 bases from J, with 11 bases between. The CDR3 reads CASSFRGANEQYF. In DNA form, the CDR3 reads TGCGCCAGCAGCTTCAGGGGCGCCAACGAGCAGTACTTC.

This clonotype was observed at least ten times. CDR3 bases: TGTGCCAGCAGCTTATGGGCTGGGGCGGGGGAGCAGTTCTTC. Protein: CASSLWAGAGEQFF. V usage is TRBV7-2 and J usage is TRBJ2-1, with D perhaps TRBD2 (6 bases). The V gene lost 2 bases and the J gene lost 10 bases, with 15 bases spanning the gap. CDR3 size: 14 residues. CDR1 and CDR2 (germline): SGHTA, FQGNSA.

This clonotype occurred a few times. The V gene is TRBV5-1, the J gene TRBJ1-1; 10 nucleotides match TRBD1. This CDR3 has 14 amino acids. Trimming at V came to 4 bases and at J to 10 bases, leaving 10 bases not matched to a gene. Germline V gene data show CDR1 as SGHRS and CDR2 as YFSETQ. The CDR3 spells CASSVSGTGAGAFF. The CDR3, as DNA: TGCGCCAGCAGCGTATCCGGGACAGGGGCGGGAGCTTTCTTT.

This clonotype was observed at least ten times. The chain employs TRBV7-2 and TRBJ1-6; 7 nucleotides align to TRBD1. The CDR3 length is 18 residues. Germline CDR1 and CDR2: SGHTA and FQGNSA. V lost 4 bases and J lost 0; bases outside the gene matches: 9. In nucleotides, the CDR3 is TGTGCCAGCAGCTCAGCACTACAGGGGAGCTCCTATAATTCACCCCTCCACTTT. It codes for CASSSALQGSSYNSPLHF.

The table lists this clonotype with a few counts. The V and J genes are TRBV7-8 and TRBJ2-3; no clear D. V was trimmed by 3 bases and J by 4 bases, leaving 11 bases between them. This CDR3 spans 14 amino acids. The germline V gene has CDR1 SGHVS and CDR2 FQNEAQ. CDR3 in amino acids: CASSFRAIADTQYF. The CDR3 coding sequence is TGTGCCAGCAGCTTCCGGGCGATCGCAGATACGCAGTATTTT. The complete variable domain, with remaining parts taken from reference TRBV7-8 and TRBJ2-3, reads GAGVSQSPRYKVAKRGQDVALRCDPISGHVSLFWYQQALGQGPEFLTYFQNEAQLDKSGLPSDRFFAERPEGSVSTLKIQRTQQEDSAVYLCASSFRAIADTQYFGPGTRLTVL.

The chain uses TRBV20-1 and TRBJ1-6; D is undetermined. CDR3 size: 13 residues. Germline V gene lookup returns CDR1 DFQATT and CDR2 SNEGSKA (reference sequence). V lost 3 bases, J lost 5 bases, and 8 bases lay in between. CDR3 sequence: CSASTANNSPLHF. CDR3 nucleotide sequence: TGCAGTGCTAGCACAGCGAATAATTCACCCCTCCACTTT.

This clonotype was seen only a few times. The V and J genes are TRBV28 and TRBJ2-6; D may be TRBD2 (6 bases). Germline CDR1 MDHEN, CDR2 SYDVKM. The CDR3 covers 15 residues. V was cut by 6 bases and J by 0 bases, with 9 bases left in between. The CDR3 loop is CASSIGSSGANVLTF. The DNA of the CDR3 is TGTGCCAGCAGCATCGGGAGCTCTGGGGCCAACGTCCTGACTTTC.

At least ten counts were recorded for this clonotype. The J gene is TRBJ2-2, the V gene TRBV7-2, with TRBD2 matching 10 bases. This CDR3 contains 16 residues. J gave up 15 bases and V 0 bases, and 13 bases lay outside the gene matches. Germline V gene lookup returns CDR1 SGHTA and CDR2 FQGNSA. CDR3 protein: CASSLAPGLAPRQLFF. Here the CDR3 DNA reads TGTGCCAGCAGCTTAGCGCCGGGACTAGCGCCGCGACAGTTGTTTTTT.